This T cell receptor (beta chain) is from a study of blood T cell repertoires in COVID-19. Study-wide context: Collection of acute and convalescent COVID-19 samples took place in the United States, Italy and Spain. PBMCs, B-cell-depleted T cells, or T cells provided the cDNA or gDNA that made up the material.

TCRdb's table, derived via immunoSEQ multiplex PCR, lists solely in-frame clones and lacks some. The repertoire holds about 190,000 clones, roughly 80% seen once, with roughly 12% in the top ten. Germline values: CDR1 SGHRS, CDR2 YFSETQ. After removal of 6 bases from V and 10 bases from J, the junction contained 9 bases not matched to a gene. The CDR3 spans 14 residues. Sequenced input: peripheral blood. This TCR derives from a woman between 45 and 60 years old with acute or convalescent COVID-19. J is TRBJ2-1 and V is TRBV5-1; TRBD2 agrees at 11 bases. This chain's CDR3 is CASTPGTSGFEQFF. CDR3 bases: TGCGCCAGCACCCCCGGGACTAGCGGATTCGAGCAGTTCTTC.